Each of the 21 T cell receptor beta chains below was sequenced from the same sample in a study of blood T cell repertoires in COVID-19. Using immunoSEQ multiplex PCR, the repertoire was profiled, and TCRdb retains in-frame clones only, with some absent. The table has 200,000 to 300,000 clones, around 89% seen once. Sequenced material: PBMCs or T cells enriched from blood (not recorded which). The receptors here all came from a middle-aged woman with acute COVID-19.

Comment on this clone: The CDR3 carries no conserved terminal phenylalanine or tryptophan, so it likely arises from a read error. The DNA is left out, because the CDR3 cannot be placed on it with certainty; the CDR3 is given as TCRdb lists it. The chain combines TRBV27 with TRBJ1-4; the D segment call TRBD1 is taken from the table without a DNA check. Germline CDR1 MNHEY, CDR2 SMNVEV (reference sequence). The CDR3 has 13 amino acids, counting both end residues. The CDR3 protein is CASSPRPRGLAGI.

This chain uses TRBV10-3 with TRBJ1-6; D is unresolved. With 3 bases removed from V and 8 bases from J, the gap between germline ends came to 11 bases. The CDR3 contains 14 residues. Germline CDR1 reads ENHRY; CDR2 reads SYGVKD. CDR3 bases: TGTGCCATCAGTGACCCAGGCGCTTATTCACCCCTCCACTTT. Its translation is CAISDPGAYSPLHF.

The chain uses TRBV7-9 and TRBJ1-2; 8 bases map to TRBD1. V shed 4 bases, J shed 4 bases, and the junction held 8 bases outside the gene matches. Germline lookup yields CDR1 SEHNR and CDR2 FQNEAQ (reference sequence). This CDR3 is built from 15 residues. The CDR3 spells CASSSRTGTGYGYTF. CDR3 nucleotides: TGTGCCAGCAGCTCTCGGACAGGGACGGGCTATGGCTACACCTTC.

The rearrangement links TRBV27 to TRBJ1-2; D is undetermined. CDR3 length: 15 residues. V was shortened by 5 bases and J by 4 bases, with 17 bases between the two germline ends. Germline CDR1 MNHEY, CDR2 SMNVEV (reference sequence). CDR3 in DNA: TGTGCCAGCAGTACCCTTGGAGGGCAGTCCTATGGCTACACCTTC. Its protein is CASSTLGGQSYGYTF.

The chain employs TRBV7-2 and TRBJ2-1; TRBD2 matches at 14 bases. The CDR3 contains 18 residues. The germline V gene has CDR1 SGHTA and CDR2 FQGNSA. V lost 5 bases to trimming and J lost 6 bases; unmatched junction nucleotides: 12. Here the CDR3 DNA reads TGTGCCAGCAGCCCCAGGACTAGCGGGGGGCAGAATCTCAATGAGCAGTTCTTC. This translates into CASSPRTSGGQNLNEQFF.

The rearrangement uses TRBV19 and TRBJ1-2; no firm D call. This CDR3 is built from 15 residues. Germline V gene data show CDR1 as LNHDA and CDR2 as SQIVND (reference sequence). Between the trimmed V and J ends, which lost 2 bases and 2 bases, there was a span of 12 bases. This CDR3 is CASSIIADSNYGYTF. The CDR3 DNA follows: TGTGCCAGTAGTATAATTGCGGATTCAAACTATGGCTACACCTTC.

The CDR3 sequence: CASSSTGGYGYTF. CDR3 DNA sequence: TGTGCCAGTAGCTCCACAGGTGGCTATGGCTACACCTTC. This chain joins TRBV19 and TRBJ1-2; D is possibly TRBD1 (5 bases). The V end lost 6 bases, the J end lost 4 bases, and 12 bases lay between the germline ends. Looked up from germline, CDR1 is LNHDA and CDR2 is SQIVND (reference sequence). CDR3 length: 13 residues.

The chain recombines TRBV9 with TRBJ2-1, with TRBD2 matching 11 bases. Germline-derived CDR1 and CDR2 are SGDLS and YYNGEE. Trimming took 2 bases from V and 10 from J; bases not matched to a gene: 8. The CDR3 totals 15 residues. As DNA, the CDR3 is TGTGCCAGCAGCGTCACTAGCGGGGGTATTGAGGAGCAGTTCTTC. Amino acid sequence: CASSVTSGGIEEQFF.

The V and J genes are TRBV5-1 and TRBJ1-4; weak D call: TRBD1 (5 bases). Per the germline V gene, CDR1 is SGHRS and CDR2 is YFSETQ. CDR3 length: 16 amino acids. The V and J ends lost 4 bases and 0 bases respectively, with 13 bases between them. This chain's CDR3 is CASSPDPRATNEKLFF. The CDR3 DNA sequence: TGCGCCAGCAGCCCGGACCCCAGGGCAACTAATGAAAAACTGTTTTTT.

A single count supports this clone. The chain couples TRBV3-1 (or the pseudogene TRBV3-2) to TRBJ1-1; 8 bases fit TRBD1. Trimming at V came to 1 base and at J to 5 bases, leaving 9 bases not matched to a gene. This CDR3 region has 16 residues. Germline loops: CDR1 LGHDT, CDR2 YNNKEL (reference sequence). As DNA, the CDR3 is TGTGCCAGCAGCCAAGTCGCCGGGACAGGTAGGACTGAAGCTTTCTTT. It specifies CASSQVAGTGRTEAFF.

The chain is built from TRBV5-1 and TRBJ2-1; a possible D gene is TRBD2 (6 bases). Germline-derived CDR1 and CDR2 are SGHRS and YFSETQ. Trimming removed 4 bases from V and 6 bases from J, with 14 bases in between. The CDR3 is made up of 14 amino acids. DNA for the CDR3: TGCGCCAGCAGCCGCGTGGGCGGGGTCAATGAGCAGTTCTTC. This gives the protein CASSRVGGVNEQFF.

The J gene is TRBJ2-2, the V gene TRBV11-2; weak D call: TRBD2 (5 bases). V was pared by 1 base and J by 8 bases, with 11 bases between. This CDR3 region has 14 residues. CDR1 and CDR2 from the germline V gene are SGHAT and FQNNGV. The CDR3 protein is CASSLAVLVGELFF. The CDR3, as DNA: TGTGCCAGCAGCTTAGCGGTACTAGTTGGGGAGCTGTTTTTT. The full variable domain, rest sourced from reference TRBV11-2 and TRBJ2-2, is EAGVAQSPRYKIIEKRQSVAFWCNPISGHATLYWYQQILGQGPKLLIQFQNNGVVDDSQLPKDRFSAERLKGVDSTLKIQPAKLEDSAVYLCASSLAVLVGELFFGEGSRLTVL.

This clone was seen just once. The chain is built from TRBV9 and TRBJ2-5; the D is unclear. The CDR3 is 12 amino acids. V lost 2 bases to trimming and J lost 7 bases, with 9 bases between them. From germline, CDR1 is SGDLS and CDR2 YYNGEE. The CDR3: CASSVQLGTQYF. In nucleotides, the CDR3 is TGTGCCAGCAGCGTTCAACTCGGGACCCAGTACTTC.

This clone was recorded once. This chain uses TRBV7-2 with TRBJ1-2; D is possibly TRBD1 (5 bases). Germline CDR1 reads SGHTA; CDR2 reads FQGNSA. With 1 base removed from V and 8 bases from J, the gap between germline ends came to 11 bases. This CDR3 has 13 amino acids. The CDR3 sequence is CASSLGGQGGYTF. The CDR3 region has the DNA TGTGCCAGCAGCTTAGGCGGACAAGGCGGCTACACCTTC.

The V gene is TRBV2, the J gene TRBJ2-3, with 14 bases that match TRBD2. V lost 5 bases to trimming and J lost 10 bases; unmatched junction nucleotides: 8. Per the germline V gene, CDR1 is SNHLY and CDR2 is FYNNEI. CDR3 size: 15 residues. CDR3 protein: CASSRTSGGSGSQYF. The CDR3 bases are TGTGCCAGCAGTCGGACTAGCGGGGGGAGTGGATCGCAGTATTTT.

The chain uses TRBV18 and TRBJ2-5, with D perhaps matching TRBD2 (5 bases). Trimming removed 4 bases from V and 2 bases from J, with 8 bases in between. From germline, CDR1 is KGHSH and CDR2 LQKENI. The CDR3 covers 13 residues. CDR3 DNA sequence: TGTGCCAGCTCACTCCTAGCACAAGAGACCCAGTACTTC. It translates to CASSLLAQETQYF. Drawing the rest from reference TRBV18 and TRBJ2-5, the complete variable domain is NAGVMQNPRHLVRRRGQEARLRCSPMKGHSHVYWYRQLPEEGLKFMVYLQKENIIDESGMPKERFSAEFPKEGPSILRIQQVVRGDSAAYFCASSLLAQETQYFGPGTRLLVL.

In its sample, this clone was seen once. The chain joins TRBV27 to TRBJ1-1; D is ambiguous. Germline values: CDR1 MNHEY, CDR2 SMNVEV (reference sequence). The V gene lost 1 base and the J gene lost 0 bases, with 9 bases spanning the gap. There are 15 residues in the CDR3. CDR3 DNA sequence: TGTGCCAGCAGTTTATATCCGGGGATGAACACTGAAGCTTTCTTT. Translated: CASSLYPGMNTEAFF.

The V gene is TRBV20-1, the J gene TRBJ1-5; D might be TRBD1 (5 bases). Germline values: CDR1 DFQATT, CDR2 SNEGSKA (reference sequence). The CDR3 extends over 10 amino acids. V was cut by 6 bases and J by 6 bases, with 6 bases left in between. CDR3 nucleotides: TGCAGTGCAGGGGTTCAGCCCCAGCATTTT. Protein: CSAGVQPQHF.

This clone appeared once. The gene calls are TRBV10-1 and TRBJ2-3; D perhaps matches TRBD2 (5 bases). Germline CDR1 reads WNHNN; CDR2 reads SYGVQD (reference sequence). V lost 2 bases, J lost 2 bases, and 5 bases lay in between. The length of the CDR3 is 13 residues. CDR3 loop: CASSERDTDTQYF. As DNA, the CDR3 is TGCGCCAGCAGTGAGCGGGACACAGATACGCAGTATTTT.

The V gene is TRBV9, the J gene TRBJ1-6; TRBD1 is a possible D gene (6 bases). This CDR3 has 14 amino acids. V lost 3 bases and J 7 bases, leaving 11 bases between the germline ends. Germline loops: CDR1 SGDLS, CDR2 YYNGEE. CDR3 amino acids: CASSAGVPNSPLHF. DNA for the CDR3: TGTGCCAGCAGCGCAGGGGTCCCCAATTCACCCCTCCACTTT. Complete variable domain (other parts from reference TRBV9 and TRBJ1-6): DSGVTQTPKHLITATGQRVTLRCSPRSGDLSVYWYQQSLDQGLQFLIQYYNGEERAKGNILERFSAQQFPDLHSELNLSSLELGDSALYFCASSAGVPNSPLHFGNGTRLTVT.

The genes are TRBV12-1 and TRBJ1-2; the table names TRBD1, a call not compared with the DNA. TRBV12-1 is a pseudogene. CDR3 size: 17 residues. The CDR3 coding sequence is TGTGCCAGCAGCTGCCCTTGGACAGGGGAGACGCGTCGCGGCTACACCTTC. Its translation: CASSCPWTGETRRGYTF.